These 19 T cell receptor beta chains came from one sample sequenced in a study of T-cell reconstitution after alpha-beta-depleted transplantation in children. Preparation of the TCRbeta library involved a method that used unique molecular identifiers. From the PCR reads, TCRdb called clonotypes with MiXCR, one entry per CDR3 protein. The table has about 610,000 distinct CDR3 sequences, 8% to 11% seen once. This specimen consisted of PBMCs from the stem cell graft donor, obtained from the stem cell graft. These receptors were taken from a human donor who donated a stem cell graft to a child with acute myeloid leukemia.

The rearrangement joins TRBV4-3 to TRBJ2-1; D assignment may be TRBD1 or TRBD2 (7 bases each). CDR1 LGHNA and CDR2 YSLEER come from the germline V gene. CDR3 length equals 15 residues. Trimming shortened V by 0 bases and J by 7 bases, and 13 bases separated the two germline ends. The CDR3 DNA follows: TGCGCCAGCAGCCAAGATACCAGGGGGGGAAATGAGCAGTTCTTC. Its protein product is CASSQDTRGGNEQFF.

The chain has TRBV29-1 and TRBJ1-6, with D maybe TRBD1 (5 bases). The CDR3 is 13 amino acids. V lost 6 bases, J lost 5 bases, and 11 bases lay in between. Per germline, CDR1 SQVTM and CDR2 ANQGSEA. CDR3 residues: CSVRQSDNSPLHF. The CDR3 DNA reads TGCAGCGTCAGACAGTCAGATAATTCACCCCTCCACTTT.

In this sample, this clonotype turned up a few times. J is TRBJ1-2 and V is TRBV4-2; 10 nucleotides match TRBD1. V gave up 4 bases and J gave up 3 bases; unmatched junction bases: 5. This CDR3 spans 15 amino acids. Germline V CDR1 and CDR2: LGHNA, YNFKEQ. CDR3 region: CASSLEDRGDYGYTF. The CDR3 coding sequence is TGTGCCAGCAGCCTGGAGGACAGGGGGGACTATGGCTACACCTTC.

The chain couples TRBV2 to TRBJ2-1, with no clear D. The CDR3 has 11 residues. Germline CDR1 reads SNHLY; CDR2 reads FYNNEI. The ends were cut back, 8 bases at V and 4 bases at J, with 6 bases in the middle. CDR3 in amino acids: CASCQYNEQFF. DNA of the CDR3: TGTGCCAGCTGCCAATACAATGAGCAGTTCTTC.

This clonotype was seen only a few times. The chain has TRBV7-2 and TRBJ2-5; 8 positions agree with TRBD1. Germline V gives CDR1 SGHTA, CDR2 FQGNSA. V dropped 5 bases and J dropped 7; count of bases not matched to a gene: 12. The CDR3 has 15 amino acids. CDR3 DNA: TGTGCCAGCAGCCCGGACAGGGCGAGTGTAGGGACCCAGTACTTC. This translates into CASSPDRASVGTQYF.

There are many counts of this clonotype. The chain recombines TRBV20-1 with TRBJ2-7; D ambiguous. The germline V and J ends were trimmed by 2 bases and 4 bases, with 12 bases remaining between them. The CDR3 totals 13 residues. Germline lookup yields CDR1 DFQATT and CDR2 SNEGSKA (reference sequence). The CDR3 DNA reads as TGCAGTGCTAGATTCCCCGTGACATACGAGCAGTACTTC. Protein sequence: CSARFPVTYEQYF.

This chain connects TRBV6-5 to TRBJ2-7, with 7 nucleotides matching TRBD1. Trimming cost V 6 bases and J 5 bases; bases outside gene matches: 4. The CDR3 has 12 residues. The germline V gene encodes CDR1 MNHEY and CDR2 SVGAGI. The CDR3, as DNA: TGTGCCAGCAGCCGCGACAGGGACGAGCAGTACTTC. This encodes CASSRDRDEQYF.

This chain joins TRBV9 and TRBJ2-1; D remains ambiguous. The CDR3 loop spans 13 amino acids. The germline V and J ends were trimmed by 1 base and 4 bases, with 6 bases remaining between them. Germline V gives CDR1 SGDLS, CDR2 YYNGEE. CDR3 sequence (DNA): TGTGCCAGCAGCGTATTAGGGTACAATGAGCAGTTCTTC. Amino acid sequence: CASSVLGYNEQFF.

This sequence joins TRBV7-9 and TRBJ2-7, with TRBD1 matching 8 bases. Losses at the gene ends were 5 bases for V and 3 bases for J; bases not matched to a gene: 9. This CDR3 region has 15 residues. Germline V lookup: CDR1 SEHNR, CDR2 FQNEAQ (reference sequence). The CDR3 DNA reads as TGTGCCAGCAGCCGCCCGACAGGGGAGCACTACGAGCAGTACTTC. Amino acid sequence: CASSRPTGEHYEQYF. Drawing the rest from reference TRBV7-9 and TRBJ2-7, the complete variable domain is DTGVSQNPRHKITKRGQNVTFRCDPISEHNRLYWYRQTLGQGPEFLTYFQNEAQLEKSRLLSDRFSAERPKGSFSTLEIQRTEQGDSAMYLCASSRPTGEHYEQYFGPGTRLTVT.

The rearrangement joins TRBV7-2 to TRBJ2-2; possibly TRBD2 for D (5 bases). Trimming took off 3 bases at V and 7 bases at J, with 15 bases between the two ends. Looked up from germline, CDR1 is SGHTA and CDR2 is FQGNSA. This CDR3 contains 15 residues. CDR3 nucleotide sequence: TGTGCCAGCAGCTTTCGATGGGAGTGGGGCGGGGAGCTGTTTTTT. It is translated as CASSFRWEWGGELFF.

The chain uses TRBV12-3 or TRBV12-4 and TRBJ2-2; TRBD2 might be the D (6 bases). The length of the CDR3 is 15 residues. V was trimmed by 5 bases and J by 1 base, leaving 11 bases between them. The CDR3 coding sequence is TGTGCCAGCAGTCGCCTAGCGTGGAACACCGGGGAGCTGTTTTTT. Translating gives CASSRLAWNTGELFF.

Here the CDR3 DNA reads TGTGCCAGCAGCCTACCGGGACTAGCGGGAGAGCAGTTCTTC. Its protein product is CASSLPGLAGEQFF. The genes are TRBV3-1 and TRBJ2-1, with 13 bases matching TRBD2. Germline V gene sequence: CDR1 LGHDT, CDR2 YNNKEL (reference sequence). CDR3 length equals 14 residues. J lost 10 bases, V lost 4 bases, and 4 bases had no gene match.

J is TRBJ2-1 and V is TRBV25-1; 14 bases map to TRBD2. Trimming at V came to 4 bases and at J to 5 bases, leaving 7 bases not matched to a gene. This CDR3 is built from 17 residues. CDR1 is MGHDK and CDR2 is SYGVNS in the germline V gene. The CDR3 DNA sequence: TGTGCCAGCAGTGTAGGGACTAGCGGGAGCGGGCACAATGAGCAGTTCTTC. This translates into CASSVGTSGSGHNEQFF.

This clonotype was picked up a small number of times. The V and J genes are TRBV12-3 or TRBV12-4 and TRBJ1-6, with no clear D. The V gene lost 6 bases and the J gene lost 9 bases, with 15 bases spanning the gap. This CDR3 is 14 amino acids long. In DNA form, the CDR3 reads TGTGCCAGCAGCCCGGCAGGAAGGGTTTCACCCCTCCACTTT. This codes for CASSPAGRVSPLHF.

This clonotype was recorded at least ten times. The V gene is TRBV5-1, the J gene TRBJ2-4, with a weak D call TRBD2 (6 bases). CDR1 and CDR2 (germline): SGHRS, YFSETQ. The CDR3 totals 14 residues. V gave up 3 bases and J gave up 8 bases, with 15 bases separating them. The CDR3 sequence: CASSWDSGTDIQYF. DNA of the CDR3: TGCGCCAGCAGCTGGGATAGCGGAACTGACATTCAGTACTTC.

This clonotype was observed a few times. CDR3 nucleotides: TGTGCCAGCAGCTTACCGGGCCCTAGGGTCGGGGAGCTGTTTTTT. This gives the protein CASSLPGPRVGELFF. The V call is TRBV6-5, the J call TRBJ2-2, with no clear D. CDR1 MNHEY and CDR2 SVGAGI come from the germline V gene. The CDR3 runs 15 residues. V lost 6 bases, J lost 7 bases, and 18 bases lay in between.

This sequence joins TRBV6-5 and TRBJ2-3; D unclear. The CDR3 spans 15 residues. V was clipped by 2 bases and J by 0 bases, with 9 bases between them. Germline V gene data show CDR1 as MNHEY and CDR2 as SVGAGI. CDR3 bases: TGTGCCAGCAGTTACAAGGGCCGAAGCACAGATACGCAGTATTTT. This encodes CASSYKGRSTDTQYF.

This clonotype was seen only a few times. CDR3 nucleotide sequence: TGTGCCAGCAGCTTGATGGAGGGTACGTACCAGCCCCAGCATTTT. It codes for CASSLMEGTYQPQHF. The chain combines TRBV5-5 with TRBJ1-5; no clear D gene. Germline V gene lookup returns CDR1 SGHKS and CDR2 YYEKEE (reference sequence). V was clipped by 1 base and J by 7 bases, with 15 bases between them. This CDR3 is built from 15 residues.

The gene calls are TRBV7-6 and TRBJ2-5, with D hard to call. This CDR3 has 15 residues. Trimming cost V 1 base and J 9 bases, with 18 bases left between them. The germline gives CDR1 SGHVS, CDR2 FNYEAQ. The CDR3 DNA reads as TGTGCCAGCAGCTTAGGGGCTTCAGAGAAGAGACCCCAGTACTTC. Amino acids: CASSLGASEKRPQYF.